The 5 T cell receptor beta chains below were found in one sample sequenced in a study of shared clonotypes between healthy human individuals. Profiled with immunoSEQ multiplex PCR; TCRdb holds only in-frame clones, not every one. Among fewer than 400,000 clones listed, approximately 79% were seen once. What was sequenced was memory CD4+ T cells sorted from blood. Described subset: CD45RA-negative fraction. These TCRs come from a man aged 25-40 years in good health.

The V and J genes are TRBV2 and TRBJ2-1; D uncertain. Trimming cost V 2 bases and J 8 bases, with 4 bases left between them. Germline V CDR1 and CDR2: SNHLY, FYNNEI. CDR3 length: 11 amino acids. The CDR3 sequence is CASSEYHEQFF. The CDR3 nucleotides read TGTGCCAGCAGTGAATACCATGAGCAGTTCTTC.

V usage is TRBV28 and J usage is TRBJ1-1, with D maybe TRBD1 (6 bases). Per germline, CDR1 MDHEN and CDR2 SYDVKM. The CDR3 sequence is 15 residues long. Trimming pared 2 bases from V and 0 bases from J, leaving 10 bases between. This CDR3 is CASSLPTGLNTEAFF. In DNA form, the CDR3 reads TGTGCCAGCAGTTTACCCACAGGGTTGAACACTGAAGCTTTCTTT.

Here the CDR3 DNA reads TGTGCCAGCAAAGCATTCCAAGAGACCCAGTACTTC. Amino acid sequence: CASKAFQETQYF. The V call is TRBV6-1, the J call TRBJ2-5; unclear D gene. Germline assignment: CDR1 MNHNS and CDR2 SASEGT. The CDR3 totals 12 residues. Trimming removed 7 bases at V and 1 base at J, with 7 bases between.

The chain employs TRBV10-3 and TRBJ2-5; D unresolved. Trimming removed 11 bases from V and 1 base from J, with 11 bases in between. The CDR3 totals 12 residues. Germline V gene lookup returns CDR1 ENHRY and CDR2 SYGVKD. The CDR3: CAAHSLQETQYF. CDR3 DNA: TGTGCCGCTCACAGCCTCCAAGAGACCCAGTACTTC.

V usage is TRBV6-1 and J usage is TRBJ2-3; 8 bases align to TRBD2. The CDR3 loop spans 15 amino acids. V lost 6 bases to trimming and J lost 8 bases; unmatched junction nucleotides: 13. Germline CDR1 MNHNS, CDR2 SASEGT. This CDR3 reads CASSRGGLSAVTQYF. The CDR3 coding sequence is TGTGCCAGCAGCCGGGGGGGTTTAAGCGCCGTTACGCAGTATTTT.